Each of the 21 T cell receptor beta chains below was sequenced from the same sample in a study of cytomegalovirus exposure and HLA in healthy donors. The PCR was carried out with 60 Vbeta primers and 13 Jbeta primers. Repertoires were generated with immunoSEQ multiplex PCR, while TCRdb's copy carries only in-frame clones and drops some. The profile shows under 150,000 clones, roughly 80% of them singletons. The sequenced sample consisted of PBMCs. The receptors derive from a male donor in good health and CMV-seronegative.

Concerning this clone: A read error may produce the germline difference seen at one junction end. CDR3 nucleotide sequence: TGTGCCGGCAGTCCAGACAGGGATTGGTCCTACGAGCAGTACTTC. It is translated as CAGSPDRDWSYEQYF. The chain joins TRBV27 to TRBJ2-7; TRBD1 aligns across 7 bases. The V gene's germline CDR1 is MNHEY and CDR2 SMNVEV (reference sequence). The CDR3 is made up of 15 amino acids.

This CDR3 reads CASSQTGRHGYTF. In DNA, the CDR3 is TGTGCCAGCTCCCAGACAGGGAGGCATGGCTACACCTTC. This rearrangement joins TRBV18 to TRBJ1-2; 7 bases are a match to TRBD1. V shed 6 bases, J shed 6 bases, and the junction held 7 bases outside the gene matches. Germline V CDR1 and CDR2: KGHSH, LQKENI. The CDR3 is 13 amino acids.

The J gene is TRBJ2-1, the V gene TRBV10-1, with 8 bases aligning to TRBD1. The V segment lost 3 bases and the J segment 4 bases; nucleotides outside the gene matches: 5. The CDR3 is 15 residues long. Germline values: CDR1 WNHNN, CDR2 SYGVQD (reference sequence). CDR3 sequence: CASSERTGLYNEQFF. CDR3 nucleotides: TGCGCCAGCAGTGAAAGGACAGGGTTGTACAATGAGCAGTTCTTC.

The V and J genes are TRBV6-1 and TRBJ1-5; 9 nucleotides line up with TRBD1. V lost 5 bases and J lost 5; bases outside the gene matches: 4. CDR1 and CDR2 (germline): MNHNS, SASEGT. The CDR3 covers 14 residues. As DNA, the CDR3 is TGTGCCAGCAGTCGGGACAGGGCTTATCAGCCCCAGCATTTT. Amino acids: CASSRDRAYQPQHF.

The rearrangement links TRBV4-3 to TRBJ2-1; D may be TRBD2 (5 bases). Germline values: CDR1 LGHNA, CDR2 YSLEER. This CDR3 region has 17 residues. V lost 0 bases and J 0 bases, leaving 12 bases between the germline ends. The CDR3 spells CASSQDRVSGSYNEQFF. CDR3 nucleotide sequence: TGCGCCAGCAGCCAAGATCGGGTCAGCGGCTCCTACAATGAGCAGTTCTTC.

The chain couples TRBV29-1 to TRBJ2-3, with D possibly being TRBD1 (5 bases). The V end was cut by 3 bases, the J end by 3 bases, with 13 bases between. Germline V gene sequence: CDR1 SQVTM, CDR2 ANQGSEA. This CDR3 spans 14 amino acids. In DNA, the CDR3 is TGCAGCGTTGAGCAGGGATTACGTACAGATACGCAGTATTTT. Amino acids: CSVEQGLRTDTQYF.

The genes are TRBV7-2 and TRBJ1-6, with a tentative D call TRBD1 (5 bases). The V gene's germline CDR1 is SGHTA and CDR2 FQGNSA. The CDR3 is 15 residues long. V shed 5 bases and J shed 8 bases, with 16 bases lying between them. The CDR3 nucleotides read TGTGCCAGCAGCCCCCGACAGTTAGGGGATTCACCCCTCCACTTT. Translating it yields CASSPRQLGDSPLHF. The complete variable domain, with remaining parts taken from reference TRBV7-2 and TRBJ1-6, reads GAGVSQSPSNKVTEKGKDVELRCDPISGHTALYWYRQSLGQGLEFLIYFQGNSAPDKSGLPSDRFSAERTGGSVSTLTIQRTQQEDSAVYLCASSPRQLGDSPLHFGNGTRLTVT.

The chain couples TRBV6-6 to TRBJ2-5, with D possibly matching TRBD2 (7 bases). The CDR3 is 16 amino acids. Deletions cut 2 bases from V and 5 bases from J, with 18 bases between. Germline loops: CDR1 MNHNY, CDR2 SVGAGI (reference sequence). The CDR3 DNA follows: TGTGCCAGCAGTTACACCCGACCTCGGGGGGCGGAGACCCAGTACTTC. Translating gives CASSYTRPRGAETQYF.

This chain uses TRBV13 with TRBJ2-1; 8 bases fit TRBD1. The CDR3 extends over 15 amino acids. After removal of 0 bases from V and 2 bases from J, the junction contained 0 bases not matched to a gene. Germline CDR1 and CDR2: PRHDT and FYEKMQ (reference sequence). DNA for the CDR3: TGTGCCAGCAGCTTAGGGGACAGGGCCTACAATGAGCAGTTCTTC. Protein sequence: CASSLGDRAYNEQFF.

The rearrangement links TRBV2 to TRBJ2-7, with TRBD2 matching 10 bases. The V and J ends lost 4 bases and 2 bases, in that order; junction bases with no gene match: 5. Germline V lookup: CDR1 SNHLY, CDR2 FYNNEI. This CDR3 contains 15 residues. As DNA, the CDR3 is TGTGCCAGCAGTGTTGGAGCGGGGGGGCCCTACGAGCAGTACTTC. Translating it yields CASSVGAGGPYEQYF. Variable domain in full (rest from reference TRBV2 and TRBJ2-7): EPEVTQTPSHQVTQMGQEVILRCVPISNHLYFYWYRQILGQKVEFLVSFYNNEISEKSEIFDDQFSVERPDGSNFTLKIRSTKLEDSAMYFCASSVGAGGPYEQYFGPGTRLTVT.

This chain joins TRBV28 and TRBJ1-6, with D perhaps TRBD1 (5 bases). The CDR3 has 13 amino acids. Germline loops: CDR1 MDHEN, CDR2 SYDVKM. Between the trimmed V and J ends, which lost 4 bases and 10 bases, there was a span of 11 bases. Here the CDR3 DNA reads TGTGCCAGCAGTTCAGCGGGGGAGTCACCCCTCCACTTT. It translates to CASSSAGESPLHF.

The CDR3 region has the DNA TGTGCCAGCAGCCCTTCGGGGACAGGGAATGGCTACACCTTC. Translating it yields CASSPSGTGNGYTF. The chain is built from TRBV5-8 and TRBJ1-2, with 9 bases matching TRBD1. This CDR3 is 14 amino acids long. J lost 6 bases, V lost 4 bases, and 7 bases had no gene match. Germline V gene sequence: CDR1 SGHTS, CDR2 YDEGEE.

This chain connects TRBV7-6 to TRBJ2-1, with a weak D call TRBD2 (5 bases). The CDR3 has 14 residues. Per germline, CDR1 SGHVS and CDR2 FNYEAQ. The ends were cut back, 1 base at V and 5 bases at J, with 9 bases in the middle. CDR3: CASSLEADHNEQFF. The CDR3 DNA follows: TGTGCCAGCAGCTTAGAAGCGGACCACAATGAGCAGTTCTTC.

This chain uses TRBV6-6 with TRBJ1-6, with D maybe TRBD1 (6 bases). Germline CDR1 and CDR2: MNHNY and SVGAGI (reference sequence). The CDR3 sequence is 14 residues long. Trimming left V 7 bases short and J 7 bases short, with 14 bases between. CDR3 DNA sequence: TGTGCCAGCATGTTGGACAGTTGGAATTCACCCCTCCACTTT. Its translation is CASMLDSWNSPLHF.

There are a few counts of this clone. The J gene is TRBJ1-1, the V gene TRBV5-4; possibly TRBD1 for D (5 bases). The germline V and J ends were trimmed by 2 bases and 4 bases, with 15 bases remaining between them. The CDR3 has 15 residues. CDR1 is SGHNT, CDR2 YYREEE, per germline (reference sequence). CDR3 region: CASSLARGGSTEAFF. The CDR3 region has the DNA TGTGCCAGCAGCTTAGCCCGCGGGGGGTCCACTGAAGCTTTCTTT.

The V and J genes are TRBV7-8 and TRBJ2-1; 13 bases are shared with TRBD2. The CDR3 length is 18 residues. Germline values: CDR1 SGHVS, CDR2 FQNEAQ. V was clipped by 1 base and J by 12 bases; unmatched bases: 15. CDR3 sequence (DNA): TGTGCCAGCAGCTTAGTGGTTACTAGCGGGGGGGCTGTCGCCTGGCAGTTCTTC. This codes for CASSLVVTSGGAVAWQFF. Full variable domain (rest looked up from reference TRBV7-8 and TRBJ2-1): GAGVSQSPRYKVAKRGQDVALRCDPISGHVSLFWYQQALGQGPEFLTYFQNEAQLDKSGLPSDRFFAERPEGSVSTLKIQRTQQEDSAVYLCASSLVVTSGGAVAWQFFGPGTRLTVL.

The rearrangement uses TRBV11-2 and TRBJ2-5, with 9 positions matching TRBD1. This CDR3 has 14 amino acids. V shed 3 bases, J shed 5 bases, and the junction held 4 bases outside the gene matches. Germline CDR1 reads SGHAT; CDR2 reads FQNNGV. Written as DNA, the CDR3 is TGTGCCAGCAGCTTCACAGGGGGCGGTGAGACCCAGTACTTC. It is translated as CASSFTGGGETQYF.

This rearrangement joins TRBV27 to TRBJ2-3, with TRBD2 matching over 7 bases. Germline CDR1 and CDR2: MNHEY and SMNVEV (reference sequence). The CDR3 runs to 15 residues. J gave up 2 bases and V 5 bases, and 7 bases lay outside the gene matches. Here the CDR3 DNA reads TGTGCCAGCAGTAGAACGGGGGGATACACAGATACGCAGTATTTT. It specifies CASSRTGGYTDTQYF.

The chain combines TRBV19 with TRBJ1-1; 9 bases are a match to TRBD1. Germline lookup yields CDR1 LNHDA and CDR2 SQIVND (reference sequence). The CDR3 consists of 13 residues. The junction had 2 bases not matched to a gene; V was cut back by 5 bases and J by 4 bases. The CDR3 region is CASSEQGATEAFF. The CDR3, as DNA: TGTGCCAGTAGTGAACAGGGGGCCACTGAAGCTTTCTTT.

V gene TRBV2 combines with J gene TRBJ1-6; no clear D. Germline values: CDR1 SNHLY, CDR2 FYNNEI. The V end was cut by 7 bases, the J end by 3 bases, with 7 bases between. The CDR3 is made up of 13 amino acids. The CDR3 sequence is CASKRIYNSPLHF. In DNA, the CDR3 is TGTGCCAGCAAGAGGATCTATAATTCACCCCTCCACTTT.

This clone was observed a few times. V is TRBV6-5 and J is TRBJ1-1; the match to TRBD1 covers 8 bases. Looked up from germline, CDR1 is MNHEY and CDR2 is SVGAGI. The CDR3 sequence is 13 residues long. J gave up 6 bases and V 4 bases, and 4 bases lay outside the gene matches. The CDR3 spells CASSSGGASEAFF. CDR3 coding DNA: TGTGCCAGCAGTTCAGGGGGCGCTTCTGAAGCTTTCTTT.